Listed below are T cell receptor beta chains from one sample, sequenced in a study of T-cell reconstitution after alpha-beta-depleted transplantation in children. MiXCR, run by TCRdb on the PCR reads, gives a single entry per CDR3 protein. The data hold nearly 550,000 distinct CDR3 sequences, with approximately 20% observed a single time. The material sequenced was PBMCs from the stem cell graft donor, taken from the stem cell graft. These receptors were obtained from a human donor who donated a stem cell graft to a child with acute lymphoblastic leukemia. Both conserved end residues are part of each CDR3. The D gene is left open where the match is weak. A row's size may be missing; if present it is once, few, many or a size class.

d_call | clone_size | j_call | v_call | cdr3_nt | cdr3_aa
TRBD1 | few | TRBJ2-7 | TRBV7-2 | TGTGCCAGCAGCTTAATGGGACAGGGGATAGACGAGCAGTACTTC | CASSLMGQGIDEQYF
NA | NA | TRBJ2-2 | TRBV23-1 | TGCGCCAGCAGCCCAAATCGAGGGGGGCCGTTGACCGGGGAGCTGTTTTTT | CASSPNRGGPLTGELFF
TRBD1 | few | TRBJ1-1 | TRBV7-8 | TGTGCCAGCAGCTCCAGGGCACAGGGGGCGAACACTGAAGCTTTCTTT | CASSSRAQGANTEAFF
NA | many | TRBJ2-7 | TRBV5-1 | TGCGCCAGCAGCTTGGGGCTACGGGTATCCTACGAGCAGTACTTC | CASSLGLRVSYEQYF
TRBD2 | NA | TRBJ2-1 | TRBV5-1 | TGCGCCAGCAGCTTACCCTTCTTCGAGTTACGCGGGAGGCATAGGTTAGGGAATGAGCAGTTCTTC | CASSLPFFELRGRHRLGNEQFF
TRBD1 | NA | TRBJ1-1 | TRBV15 | TGTGCCACCAGCAGACCCATCCGAGCCGGGACAGGGGGCCGAGAAGCTTTCTTT | CATSRPIRAGTGGREAFF
NA | few | TRBJ1-1 | TRBV15 | TGTGCCACCAGCAGAAAGGGCTTCTTGAACACTGAAGCTTTCTTT | CATSRKGFLNTEAFF
NA | NA | TRBJ2-1 | TRBV5-1 | TGCGCCAGCAGCTGGATAGGAACGAATGAGCAGTTCTTC | CASSWIGTNEQFF
NA | NA | TRBJ2-3 | TRBV20-1 | TGCAGTGCCCCCCCCCGGCTAGTAATCATCCCAGATACGCAGTATTTT | CSAPPRLVIIPDTQYF
TRBD1 | few | TRBJ1-3 | TRBV29-1 | TGCAGCGCGTCCGGGACAGTGGCTGGAAACACCATATATTTT | CSASGTVAGNTIYF
NA | NA | TRBJ1-5 | TRBV12-3/TRBV12-4 | TGTGCCAGCAGTTTGAGCAGAAGCAATCAGCCCCAGCATTTT | CASSLSRSNQPQHF
TRBD1 | NA | TRBJ1-4 | TRBV12-3/TRBV12-4 | TGTGCCAGCAGTTTAGGAGGGACAGGGTTTGAAAAACTGTTTTTT | CASSLGGTGFEKLFF
NA | NA | TRBJ1-5 | TRBV5-6 | TGTGCCAGCAGCTCGGCTGGGGGGCCCCAGCATTTT | CASSSAGGPQHF
NA | NA | TRBJ2-5 | TRBV10-1 | TGCGCCAGCAGTGAGTCGATCATCGGAAGCCAAGAGACCCAGTACTTC | CASSESIIGSQETQYF
NA | NA | TRBJ2-7 | TRBV9 | TGTGCCAGCAGCGTAGGGGATGGGTACGAGCAGTACTTC | CASSVGDGYEQYF
NA | few | TRBJ2-2 | TRBV6-1 | TGTGCCAGCTGCCCCGGGTGGAACACCGGGGAGCTGTTTTTT | CASCPGWNTGELFF
TRBD1 | few | TRBJ1-5 | TRBV29-1 | TGCAGCGTTCAAGAGACAGGGAATCAGCCCCAGCATTTT | CSVQETGNQPQHF
NA | NA | TRBJ2-1 | TRBV14 | TGTGCCAGCAGCCAATCCCTTTCCTACAATGAGCAGTTCTTC | CASSQSLSYNEQFF
TRBD2 | few | TRBJ2-3 | TRBV7-7 | TGTGCCAGCAGCCGTCAGCTAGCGGGAACCACAGATACGCAGTATTTT | CASSRQLAGTTDTQYF
TRBD1 | few | TRBJ2-2 | TRBV5-1 | TGCGCCAGCAGCAGAGGACAGGCCGAGCCCGGGGAGCTGTTTTTT | CASSRGQAEPGELFF
TRBD2 | NA | TRBJ2-1 | TRBV2 | TGTGCCAGCAGTGAAAGGGTGAGCGGGAGCGGGTACAATGAGCAGTTCTTC | CASSERVSGSGYNEQFF
NA | NA | TRBJ1-3 | TRBV30 | TGTGCCTGGAGTGAGACAGACCCTGGAAACACCATATATTTT | CAWSETDPGNTIYF
NA | few | TRBJ1-4 | TRBV12-3/TRBV12-4 | TGTGCCAGCAGTTTTACCGGAAAACTGTTTTTT | CASSFTGKLFF
NA | NA | TRBJ2-5 | TRBV11-2 | TGTGCCAGCAGGTCACTCCGGGGGGCTCAAGAGACCCAGTACTTC | CASRSLRGAQETQYF
NA | few | TRBJ2-3 | TRBV12-3/TRBV12-4 | TGTGCCAGCAAGGGGATGGACGGCACAGATACGCAGTATTTT | CASKGMDGTDTQYF
NA | NA | TRBJ1-1 | TRBV7-9 | TGTGCCAGCAGTCCCGCGGGAGGGGAAGCTTTCTTT | CASSPAGGEAFF
NA | NA | TRBJ2-6 | TRBV27 | TGTGCCAGCAGTTTCGGGATCTCTGGGGCCAACGTCCTGACTTTC | CASSFGISGANVLTF
NA | NA | TRBJ2-5 | TRBV30 | TGTGCCTGGAGTCTGGGGCAAGAGACCCAGTACTTC | CAWSLGQETQYF
TRBD2 | once | TRBJ2-5 | TRBV20-1 | TGCAGTGCTAGAGACCGACTAGCGGGTGGATTACAAGAGACCCACTACTTC | CSARDRLAGGLQETHYF
TRBD2 | many | TRBJ2-5 | TRBV20-1 | TGCAGTGCCGTACCAAGCGGGAAAGAGACCCAGTACTTC | CSAVPSGKETQYF
NA | NA | TRBJ1-5 | TRBV4-1 | TGCGCCAGCAGCCAAGTTTGGGCAGGGCGCTATAGCAATCAGCCCCAGCATTTT | CASSQVWAGRYSNQPQHF
TRBD2 | few | TRBJ2-1 | TRBV14 | TGTGCCAGCAGCCAGGGGTCGGGAGGGCCTCCTAGCTCCTACAATGAGCAGTTCTTC | CASSQGSGGPPSSYNEQFF
TRBD2 | NA | TRBJ2-1 | TRBV29-1 | TGCAGCGTTCGGACTAGCAGCGAAACGGGCTCCTACAATGAGCAGTTCTTC | CSVRTSSETGSYNEQFF
NA | NA | TRBJ2-3 | TRBV4-1 | TGCGCCAGCAGCCTCGCCAGGGGAAACTCAGATACGCAGTATTTT | CASSLARGNSDTQYF
NA | few | TRBJ1-1 | TRBV19 | TGTGCCAGTAGTATAGGCCAGCGTGAAGCTTTCTTT | CASSIGQREAFF
NA | NA | TRBJ2-3 | TRBV5-1 | TGCGCCAGCAGCGAACACACAGATACGCAGTATTTT | CASSEHTDTQYF
NA | many | TRBJ2-1 | TRBV5-6 | TGTGCCAGCAGCATCTACAATGAGCAGTTCTTC | CASSIYNEQFF
TRBD1 | NA | TRBJ2-3 | TRBV10-3 | TGTGCCATCAGCGACAGGGGGCTAAATACGCAGTATTTT | CAISDRGLNTQYF
TRBD1 | few | TRBJ1-2 | TRBV7-6 | TGTGCCAGCAGCCCGCGCTACAGGGGAAACTATGGCTACACCTTC | CASSPRYRGNYGYTF
NA | many | TRBJ2-7 | TRBV5-1 | TGCGCCAGCAGCTTGGGCTATGGGGCCCACGAGCAGTACTTC | CASSLGYGAHEQYF
NA | NA | TRBJ2-1 | TRBV2 | TGTGCCAGCACTCAGAGGGGATCTGGCAATGAGCAGTTCTTC | CASTQRGSGNEQFF
NA | NA | TRBJ1-1 | TRBV27 | TGTGCCAGCAGTTTACGGGGGAGGTACACTGAAGCTTTCTTT | CASSLRGRYTEAFF
TRBD2 | NA | TRBJ2-3 | TRBV7-6 | TGTGCCAGCAGCTTAATCGGGAGGGCAGATACGCAGTATTTT | CASSLIGRADTQYF
TRBD2 | NA | TRBJ2-1 | TRBV5-5 | TGTGCCAGCAGCTTAGTGTCTAGCGGAGCCAATGAGCAGTTCTTC | CASSLVSSGANEQFF
NA | NA | TRBJ2-1 | TRBV25-1 | TGTGCCAGCAGTCAAACAGAGAGCTCCTACAATGAGCAGTTCTTC | CASSQTESSYNEQFF
NA | NA | TRBJ2-1 | TRBV5-1 | TGCGCCAGCAGCTTGGAAAGGGGGAATGAGGCCTTGAGCTCCTACAATGAGCAGTTCTTC | CASSLERGNEALSSYNEQFF
NA | NA | TRBJ1-3 | TRBV5-4 | TGTGCCAGCAGCTTGACCCCTGGGGGAAACACCATATATTTT | CASSLTPGGNTIYF
TRBD2 | few | TRBJ2-7 | TRBV10-3 | TGTGCCATCCTGGAGGGAGGGACCTACGAGCAGTACTTC | CAILEGGTYEQYF
NA | NA | TRBJ2-5 | TRBV27 | TGTGCCAGCATTATCGGGGATTTGCAAGAGACCCAGTACTTC | CASIIGDLQETQYF
NA | NA | TRBJ2-1 | TRBV10-3 | TGTGCCAACAGGACCGTACTGGGGGCAGACTCCTACAATGAGCAGTTCTTC | CANRTVLGADSYNEQFF
TRBD1 | NA | TRBJ2-7 | TRBV20-1 | TGCAGTGCCCCCAGACAGGGGCAACACGAGCAGTACTTC | CSAPRQGQHEQYF
NA | NA | TRBJ2-1 | TRBV15 | TGTGCCACTGCCTCCGCGGACGGGCCCTACAATGAGCAGTTCTTC | CATASADGPYNEQFF
TRBD1 | few | TRBJ2-1 | TRBV5-1 | TGCGCCAGCAGCTTGGTTTCAGGGGGCGGCTACAATGAGCAGTTCTTC | CASSLVSGGGYNEQFF
TRBD1 | NA | TRBJ1-4 | TRBV4-1 | TGCGCCAGCAGCCCCGGACAGGGGGCGGCAAAACTGTTTTTT | CASSPGQGAAKLFF
NA | many | TRBJ1-6 | TRBV20-1 | TGCAGTGCACCAGGGAGGGATTCTCGAAATTCACCCCTCCACTTT | CSAPGRDSRNSPLHF
NA | NA | TRBJ2-7 | TRBV5-5 | TGTGCCAGCAGCTTTAATCGCCCAGGAGTACGGTACGAGCAGTACTTC | CASSFNRPGVRYEQYF
TRBD2 | few | TRBJ2-1 | TRBV4-2 | TGTGCCAGCAGCCAGGCCTCTGGACTAGCGGCTTACAATGAGCAGTTCTTC | CASSQASGLAAYNEQFF